This T cell receptor (beta chain) was captured by sequencing in a study of cytomegalovirus exposure and HLA in healthy donors (dated by TCRdb to 2015 to 2018). In the study overall: In an earlier analysis of 587 of the donors, around 300 Gb of sequence data and 117 million unique TCR beta sequences from 150 million to 200 million T cells were reported. Several DR-DQ haplotypes were treated as single units for association and clustering because of strong linkage in the cohort. In the later analysis, no new phenotypic data were used to find candidate immune exposures; instead, reliance was placed on TCR beta sequences and their occurrence across donors. Alongside the repertoire data, information on donor age, sex, ethnicity and CMV serostatus was compiled. A later analysis re-examined previously published TCR beta repertoires from roughly 720 donors and added high-resolution HLA genotyping to investigate patterns of TCR occurrence. To decide whether each TCR beta V gene segment behaved as functional or pseudogenic, an earlier analysis of nearly 600 of the donors relied on high-throughput TCR beta sequencing. All discovery cohort repertoires had been generated using a single sequencing platform. A separate validation cohort of roughly 130 different subjects was used in addition to the approximately 670-subject first cohort. HLA typing included class I and class II loci at four-digit resolution. To predict cytomegalovirus infection status, the study combined high-throughput TCR immunosequencing, statistical association of individual TCRs with disease status, and machine learning. The study aimed to test whether cataloging public T cell receptors could reveal signatures of past pathogen exposure. Among a few hundred genotyped donors of the cohort, an average of approximately 240,000 unique TCR beta nucleotide sequences were sequenced per donor, around 20% of them non-productive. The study profiled the T cell repertoires of under 700 subjects by immunosequencing and related them to cytomegalovirus serostatus. Typing coverage differed by locus: A, B, C, DRB1 and DQB1 were typed in roughly 620-640 donors, DQA1 in approximately 520, DPA1 in around 580, and DPB1 in about 450. Roughly 320 gigabases of sequencing data and about 92 million unique TCR sequences made up an early release that covered 500 to 650 HLA-typed donors. Among the roughly 400 genotyped donors, around 81% belonged to the genetic ancestry cluster associated with self-reported Caucasian donors. A later genetic analysis used genome-wide SNP genotypes for about 60% of the roughly 700 donors, treating that subset as a discovery cohort. General conclusions and limits of the study: A later analysis found that most CMV-associated TCR beta chains appeared HLA-restricted, with HLA associations seemingly driven largely by CMV exposure. The 87-base-pair reads could not distinguish some IMGT-functional V segments, including TRBV6-2 and TRBV6-3, so those segments were excluded. The study gave a list of 150 to 200 TCR beta chains associated with cytomegalovirus. A later genetic analysis associated a missense DCLRE1C variant with V-gene and J-gene trimming of TCR beta chains, and an independent cohort replicated the association. A cluster of highly shared sequence variants was judged likely to represent a technical artifact of the sequencing pipeline. Linkage disequilibrium might explain the correlated functional status among segregating V segments, but an unknown experimental factor could not be excluded. The cohort was sequenced for TCR beta chains only, and without alpha or paired-chain data the features that could be detected were limited. Sequencing depth was assumed to be roughly uniform across donors in the presence/absence analyses, though that assumption may not hold. For the cohort, immune exposure information was limited to CMV serostatus. Because counts were too low, seventeen rarely observed V segments, including chromosome 9 orphons, were excluded from the earlier analysis of 587 of the donors. A later analysis associated 15,000 to 20,000 TCR beta sequences with specific HLA alleles at a false discovery rate of 0.05. Cytomegalovirus status was reported to be diagnosed by the classifier with high specificity and sensitivity in both the original and validation cohorts. In a later analysis, HLA-associated TCR beta chains showed more clonal expansion and lower generation probabilities than non-associated chains that were equally common. A later analysis found that TCR association rates varied across HLA loci, with DRB1 alleles showing the most associated TCRs and HLA-C alleles the fewest. Compared with the roughly 710-donor mean, donors in an Asian-associated ancestry cluster had fewer N-insertions in productive TCRs, according to a later genetic analysis. Assigning TCR associations to individual alleles was difficult when HLA alleles, especially DR and DQ, strongly co-occurred. According to a later analysis, parvovirus B19, influenza, CMV and Epstein-Barr virus appeared linked to several top co-occurrence clusters. Most TCR sequences were seen in very few donors, while some public TCRs were found in many individuals. HLA typing was unavailable for some donors at each locus, so association tests used only the typed subset. The authors suggested that the approach could potentially be extended to other disease states and immunological phenotypes. A few of the identified cytomegalovirus-associated TCR beta chains were confirmed in vitro to be specific for cytomegalovirus antigens. A further reported finding was that TCR beta sequences accurately predicted the HLA-A and HLA-B alleles for most subjects in the first cohort. In an earlier analysis of fewer than 750 of the donors, most TCR beta V segments were observed in productive rearrangements about 87% or about 30% of the time, broadly matching IMGT annotations.

A word on this clone: Its antigen is currently not known. Base qualities were left out, and no much larger clone turns up one base away.

The cysteine opens and the phenylalanine closes a CDR3 of 14 amino acids. Kept here is only the CDR3 DNA, which spans 42 bases and is read in frame from base 1. V gives up 3 bases and J gives up 5 bases, and the segment between their germline ends measures 14 bases. The germline V gene sets CDR1 to MGHRA and CDR2 to YSYEKL. The library was generated by the immunoSEQ multiplex PCR assay. For the multiplex PCR, a mixture combining 60 forward primers for TCR Vbeta segments and 13 reverse primers for TCR Jbeta segments was used. Amplification of the CDR3 region of rearranged TCR beta genes was performed with a multiplex PCR assay on genomic DNA. Amplified TCR beta libraries were sequenced as 87-base-pair reads on the Illumina HiSeq System. From the authors' description of their analysis: A later analysis tallied some 79 million unique TCR beta chains across the 600 to 700 repertoires, and roughly 11 million of those chains were shared by two or more donors. To remove PCR and sequencing errors, raw reads were error-corrected and collapsed into unique sequences using a nearest-neighbor algorithm that merged closely related sequences. V, D and J gene segments were assigned by aligning CDR3 sequences to IMGT reference sequences. For a sequence to be retained, at least a six-nucleotide match to both a V gene segment and a J gene segment was required. A rearrangement was called productive if the CDR3 had no stop codons and remained in frame with V and J, and every other rearrangement was called non-productive. Following IMGT convention, CDR3 was defined as the stretch from the second conserved V-encoded cysteine up to the conserved J-encoded phenylalanine. The earlier analysis of 587 of the donors excluded sequences that lacked an unambiguous match to a single V gene segment. An earlier analysis of 500 to 700 of the donors classified V segments as functional when productive rearrangements were above 56.7% and as segregating when the standard deviation between donors was above 5%. A statistical classification framework was built for diagnosing cytomegalovirus status from the catalog of TCR beta chain sequences. In a later analysis, TCR nucleotide sequences were compared against IMGT/GENE-DB human TR gene sequences so that V and J genes could be assigned. The TCRdist pipeline was used in a later analysis to assign CDR3 sequences and most-parsimonious VDJ recombination scenarios. In a later analysis, every TCR beta chain was defined by the combination of its CDR3 amino acid sequence and its V-gene family, and reads without a unique V-gene family were dropped. A later analysis removed over 500 highly shared, low-generation-probability nucleotide sequences to deal with suspected cross-contamination and a sequencing artifact. For each public chain, a later analysis derived a clonal expansion index from normalized ranks of inferred template counts within each repertoire. Generation probabilities in a later analysis came from a VDJ recombination model fitted to out-of-frame rearrangements, and those results were checked against IGoR. In a later analysis, hypergeometric tests were used to score TCR-TCR, TCR-HLA and TCR-CMV co-occurrence, with a repertoire-size bias correction applied to TCR pairs. To estimate false discovery rates, a later analysis permuted the HLA or CMV assignments 20 times. In a later analysis, co-occurring TCRs were grouped using DBSCAN, and TCRdist sequence similarity was added for clustering within HLA-allele-positive subsets. Repertoires with fewer than 30,000 or more than 120,000 public chains, plus five repertoires with anomalous nucleotide sharing, were excluded from co-occurrence clustering. The clones in this table, taken by TCRdb from immuneACCESS, are in-frame only. Not every clone is retained; where verified, under half of the shortfall comes from an unresolved V gene, and the cause of the rest is unknown. The DNA gave D and trimming, while V, J and clone size come from that table. The table for this sample lists 130,000 or so clones; almost 85% of them were counted only once. The ten biggest clones cover roughly 3.1% of the sample.

The cohort was made up of 666 healthy bone marrow donors. At the time of sampling, all cohort members were nominally healthy, though unrecorded immune exposures were likely present. The donor tested CMV seropositive and was one of the 289 seropositive cohort members. A peripheral blood sample was collected from each donor, and TCR beta sequencing was performed on peripheral blood mononuclear cells. Genomic DNA was extracted from the blood cell samples with the Qiagen DNeasy Blood Extraction Kit. Sequencing was performed on PBMCs. The TCR originated in a man younger than 30 in good health and CMV-seropositive. This sequence uses TRBV4-1 and TRBJ2-7; the D gene is perhaps TRBD2, on 6 matching bases. The DNA is as follows: TGCGCCAGCAGCCACAACGGGGGATCGGACGAGCAGTACTTC. Its translation reads: CASSHNGGSDEQYF.